Below, 8 T cell receptor beta chains from the same sample are listed, as sequenced in a study of cytomegalovirus exposure and HLA in healthy donors. PCR used 60 Vbeta primers and 13 Jbeta primers. Clones were read by immunoSEQ multiplex PCR, and TCRdb kept only the in-frame ones, dropping some. This table holds around 100,000 clones, approximately 80% found once. The source material was PBMCs. The receptors shown here come from a woman under 30 in good health and CMV-seronegative.

Only a few counts were recorded for this clone. The V and J genes are TRBV4-2 and TRBJ2-5; TRBD2 might be the D (6 bases). CDR1 is LGHNA, CDR2 YNFKEQ, per germline. The CDR3 spans 15 residues. V was pared by 1 base and J by 2 bases, with 11 bases between. CDR3 region: CASSQVAEGQETQYF. For the CDR3, the DNA is TGTGCCAGCAGCCAAGTAGCGGAGGGACAAGAGACCCAGTACTTC.

The chain joins TRBV27 to TRBJ1-1, with 7 bases identical to TRBD1. The germline V gene encodes CDR1 MNHEY and CDR2 SMNVEV (reference sequence). V dropped 5 bases and J dropped 4; count of bases not matched to a gene: 7. The CDR3 loop spans 14 amino acids. DNA of the CDR3: TGTGCCAGCAGTAGAGGGGGCTCGAGCACTGAAGCTTTCTTT. It translates to CASSRGGSSTEAFF.

J is TRBJ1-2 and V is TRBV7-2, with a possible D match to TRBD1 (6 bases). V lost 1 base and J 13 bases, leaving 19 bases between the germline ends. In germline, CDR1 is SGHTA, CDR2 FQGNSA. This CDR3 has 14 residues. The CDR3 sequence: CASSLVPGEGRCTF. DNA for the CDR3: TGTGCCAGCAGCTTAGTTCCAGGGGAGGGGAGGTGCACCTTC. Supplemented by reference TRBV7-2 and TRBJ1-2, the full variable domain reads GAGVSQSPSNKVTEKGKDVELRCDPISGHTALYWYRQSLGQGLEFLIYFQGNSAPDKSGLPSDRFSAERTGGSVSTLTIQRTQQEDSAVYLCASSLVPGEGRCTFGSGTRLTVV.

The chain combines TRBV6-5 with TRBJ1-1; D is undetermined. Per germline, CDR1 MNHEY and CDR2 SVGAGI. The CDR3 sequence is 15 residues long. Trimming removed 2 bases at V and 8 bases at J, with 18 bases between. CDR3 amino acids: CASSYAPRGKSEAFF. In DNA form, the CDR3 reads TGTGCCAGCAGTTACGCCCCCCGAGGAAAATCAGAAGCTTTCTTT.

This chain links TRBV15 with TRBJ2-5, with 15 nucleotides matching TRBD2. Gene TRBJ2-7 matches the end of the DNA better, so the J call may be wrong. The length of the CDR3 is 16 residues. Germline V gene data show CDR1 as LNHNV and CDR2 as YYDKDF (reference sequence). The CDR3 spells CATSREGLAGGYEQYF. CDR3 DNA sequence: TGTGCCACCAGCAGAGAGGGACTAGCGGGAGGCTACGAGCAGTACTTC.

The chain employs TRBV5-8 and TRBJ2-7, with D perhaps TRBD1 (6 bases). Germline V CDR1 and CDR2: SGHTS, YDEGEE. V was shortened by 5 bases and J by 2 bases, with 14 bases between the two germline ends. This CDR3 is built from 14 residues. CDR3 protein: CASRPRDTTYEQYV. CDR3 in DNA: TGTGCCAGCAGACCTCGGGACACCACCTACGAGCAGTACGTC.

The chain links TRBV4-3 to TRBJ2-1, with D possibly being TRBD1 (6 bases). From germline, CDR1 is LGHNA and CDR2 YSLEER. V lost 4 bases and J lost 1, with 8 bases in between. This CDR3 contains 14 residues. CDR3 coding DNA: TGCGCCAGCAGCCGGGACAAATCCTACAATGAGCAGTTCTTC. It codes for CASSRDKSYNEQFF.

This clone was seen more than once but under ten times. J is TRBJ1-1 and V is TRBV15, with D possibly matching TRBD1 (5 bases). Germline values: CDR1 LNHNV, CDR2 YYDKDF (reference sequence). V gave up 0 bases and J gave up 1 base, with 15 bases separating them. The CDR3 is made up of 17 amino acids. This CDR3 is CATSRERAGRRNTEAFF. CDR3 bases: TGTGCCACCAGCAGAGAACGGGCAGGGCGTAGGAACACTGAAGCTTTCTTT.